The next 6 T cell receptor beta chains were all read from a single sample in a study of blood T cell repertoires in COVID-19. Repertoires were generated with immunoSEQ multiplex PCR, while TCRdb's copy carries only in-frame clones and drops some. The top ten clones hold 6.5% to 7.5% of a sample with about 150,000 clones, under 85% of them seen once. The sample comprised peripheral blood. The receptors come from a man at least 80 years old with COVID-19, enrolled during active disease.

The CDR3 nucleotides are TGTGCCAGCTCACCTTTCGCCGGGACAGGGAACGAGCAGTACTTC. Protein: CASSPFAGTGNEQYF. This chain connects TRBV18 to TRBJ2-7; 9 positions agree with TRBD1. Germline V gene lookup returns CDR1 KGHSH and CDR2 LQKENI. With 3 bases clipped from V and 5 bases from J, the junction kept 8 bases outside the gene matches. This CDR3 has 15 residues.

The chain employs TRBV6-1 and TRBJ2-7, with a tentative D call TRBD1 (6 bases). The CDR3 covers 16 residues. The germline CDR1 and CDR2 sequences are MNHNS and SASEGT. V was pared by 3 bases and J by 0 bases, with 15 bases between. CDR3 protein: CASSDPNRELSYEQYF. The CDR3, as DNA: TGTGCCAGCAGTGACCCCAACAGGGAACTCTCCTACGAGCAGTACTTC.

This chain joins TRBV4-2 and TRBJ2-5; tentatively, D is TRBD2 (6 bases). Germline CDR1 LGHNA, CDR2 YNFKEQ. This CDR3 contains 14 residues. V lost 1 base and J 5 bases, leaving 11 bases between the germline ends. In DNA, the CDR3 is TGTGCCAGCAGCCAAGGGGGCAGCGGGGAGACCCAGTACTTC. Translating gives CASSQGGSGETQYF.

This chain joins TRBV10-2 and TRBJ2-1; unclear D gene. Deletions cut 6 bases from V and 7 bases from J, with 16 bases between. CDR1 is WSHSY and CDR2 is SAAADI in the germline V gene. This CDR3 comprises 14 residues. CDR3: CASRELGDPNEQFF. The CDR3 DNA sequence: TGCGCCAGCAGAGAATTAGGAGACCCAAATGAGCAGTTCTTC.

This chain connects TRBV2 to TRBJ2-2, with 7 bases fitting TRBD1. This CDR3 contains 14 residues. J gave up 10 bases and V 2 bases, and 7 bases lay outside the gene matches. Germline V gene data show CDR1 as SNHLY and CDR2 as FYNNEI. CDR3 sequence: CASSERTGAVELFF. In DNA, the CDR3 is TGTGCCAGCAGTGAAAGAACAGGGGCCGTGGAGCTGTTTTTT.

The chain employs TRBV2 and TRBJ1-5, with TRBD1 identical over 8 bases. This CDR3 comprises 17 residues. V shed 6 bases and J 0 bases; nucleotides not matched to a gene: 10. Looked up from germline, CDR1 is SNHLY and CDR2 is FYNNEI. The CDR3 coding sequence is TGTGCCAGCAGCAGACAGGGGCTTGAACATAGCAATCAGCCCCAGCATTTT. Translation: CASSRQGLEHSNQPQHF.